The next 32 T cell receptor beta chains were all read from a single sample in a study of monozygotic twins with inflammatory bowel disease. TCRdb re-analyzed the 5' RACE reads; it lists each CDR3 protein once, without DNA. The table for this sample gives approximately 100,000 distinct CDR3 sequences. Sequencing used blood. These receptors were collected from a human donor with ulcerative colitis or Crohn's disease, or a healthy co-twin of an affected twin (not recorded which).

V usage is TRBV29-1 and J usage is TRBJ2-5; as DNA is missing, the TRBD2 call by TCRdb cannot be tested. The CDR3 length is 15 residues. Germline V gene data show CDR1 as SQVTM and CDR2 as ANQGSEA. CDR3 in amino acids: CSTSVGGSGWETQYF.

The V and J genes are TRBV19 and TRBJ2-5. Germline V gene lookup returns CDR1 LNHDA and CDR2 SQIVND (reference sequence). The CDR3 loop spans 14 amino acids. CDR3 loop: CASSTWGNQETQYF.

The chain carries TRBV20-1 and TRBJ2-1; TCRdb outputs TRBD2, but without DNA this stays unchecked. The length of the CDR3 is 15 residues. From germline, CDR1 is DFQATT and CDR2 SNEGSKA (reference sequence). CDR3 in amino acids: CSARDPSGRALEQFF.

The J gene is TRBJ1-1, the V gene TRBV12-3 or TRBV12-4; absent DNA, TCRdb's TRBD1 call cannot be checked. The CDR3 covers 14 residues. The CDR3 spells CASSPTGSNTEAFF.

The chain recombines TRBV4-2 with TRBJ1-1. CDR1 LGHNA and CDR2 YNFKEQ come from the germline V gene. The CDR3 runs 15 residues. The CDR3 reads CASSQVDTDNTEAFF.

The rearrangement uses TRBV6-1 and TRBJ2-2. The CDR3 totals 15 residues. CDR1 MNHNS and CDR2 SASEGT come from the germline V gene. The CDR3: CASSEFYLKPGELFF.

The CDR3: CSARRGNIQYF. This chain connects TRBV20-1 to TRBJ2-4; TCRdb lists TRBD1, though no DNA is available to test this call. The CDR3 extends over 11 amino acids. CDR1 DFQATT and CDR2 SNEGSKA come from the germline V gene (reference sequence).

The chain recombines TRBV29-1 with TRBJ2-3. The CDR3 extends over 12 amino acids. Looked up from germline, CDR1 is SQVTM and CDR2 is ANQGSEA. The CDR3 reads CSPRFGTDTQYF.

The chain has TRBV2 and TRBJ2-3. The CDR3 runs 15 residues. Germline V gives CDR1 SNHLY, CDR2 FYNNEI. CDR3 in amino acids: CASRDRNGRPDTQYF.

The chain is built from TRBV3-1 and TRBJ2-4; TCRdb proposes TRBD2, but this gene call is untestable without DNA. Germline V gene lookup returns CDR1 LGHDT and CDR2 YNNKEL (reference sequence). The CDR3 has 18 amino acids. CDR3 region: CASSQDGESGRTKNIQYF.

The gene calls are TRBV5-1 and TRBJ2-7; the TCRdb D gene call, TRBD1, has no DNA to confirm it. Germline CDR1 and CDR2: SGHRS and YFSETQ. The CDR3 consists of 14 residues. The CDR3 sequence is CASSRDRGADEQYF.

This rearrangement joins TRBV12-3 or TRBV12-4 to TRBJ2-5; TCRdb calls TRBD2, which cannot be checked without DNA. The CDR3 length is 13 residues. This chain's CDR3 is CASSWTSQETQYF.

The chain couples TRBV12-2 to TRBJ1-1. TRBV12-2 is tagged as a pseudogene. The length of the CDR3 is 12 residues. CDR3 sequence: CASRVGRTEAFF.

The J gene is TRBJ1-6, the V gene TRBV18. This CDR3 spans 14 amino acids. In germline, CDR1 is KGHSH, CDR2 LQKENI. The chain's CDR3 is CASSPDSPPSPLHF.

V usage is TRBV5-4 and J usage is TRBJ2-3. Germline values: CDR1 SGHNT, CDR2 YYREEE (reference sequence). This CDR3 has 15 amino acids. The CDR3 here is CASSLIGSGTDTQYF.

This rearrangement joins TRBV18 to TRBJ2-1; TCRdb's D call of TRBD2 is untestable without DNA. In germline, CDR1 is KGHSH, CDR2 LQKENI. The CDR3 runs 16 residues. The CDR3 region is CASSRLTSGSLNEHFF.

The rearrangement links TRBV5-1 to TRBJ2-7; TCRdb gives TRBD1 as the D gene, but with no DNA this cannot be confirmed. CDR1 is SGHRS and CDR2 is YFSETQ in the germline V gene. The CDR3 sequence is 14 residues long. This chain's CDR3 is CASSVGTVSYEQYF.

The chain joins TRBV7-2 to TRBJ2-5; TCRdb lists TRBD1, though no DNA is available to test this call. The CDR3 runs 15 residues. Germline CDR1 SGHTA, CDR2 FQGNSA. CDR3 in amino acids: CASSSKGGPQVDQYF.

This CDR3 reads CASSRLGGPGTDTQYF. The chain carries TRBV28 and TRBJ2-3; the D call of TRBD2 rests on TCRdb alone, since no DNA is present to check it. Germline V gene sequence: CDR1 MDHEN, CDR2 SYDVKM. The CDR3 is 16 residues long.

V gene TRBV18 combines with J gene TRBJ2-3; TCRdb picks TRBD2, but there is no DNA to check that call. The CDR3 covers 18 residues. Per germline, CDR1 KGHSH and CDR2 LQKENI. CDR3 sequence reads: CASSPANGTSGRTDTQYF.

The chain employs TRBV7-2 and TRBJ2-3; TCRdb reports TRBD1, a call that lacks DNA to check it against. This CDR3 has 16 residues. Germline V gene lookup returns CDR1 SGHTA and CDR2 FQGNSA. The CDR3 here is CASSFPREGMGDTQYF.

The CDR3 is CASSYGSQIMKKLFF. The chain is built from TRBV6-2 or TRBV6-3 and TRBJ1-4. The CDR3 is 15 amino acids. The germline V gene encodes CDR1 MNHEY and CDR2 SVGEGT.

The chain carries TRBV6-4 and TRBJ2-1; TCRdb calls TRBD1, which cannot be checked without DNA. The CDR3 runs 15 residues. The germline gives CDR1 MRHNA, CDR2 SNTAGT. The CDR3 sequence is CASSPDRVTNNEQFF.

The V and J genes are TRBV30 and TRBJ2-3; TCRdb reports TRBD2, a call that lacks DNA to check it against. CDR3 length: 15 amino acids. CDR1 and CDR2 from the germline V gene are GTSNPN and SVGIG (reference sequence). CDR3 sequence: CAWRLSGGGTDTQYF.

The chain carries TRBV20-1 and TRBJ2-7; TCRdb proposes TRBD2, but this gene call is untestable without DNA. Per the germline V gene, CDR1 is DFQATT and CDR2 is SNEGSKA (reference sequence). This CDR3 has 16 amino acids. The CDR3 sequence: CSARELAGDGSYEQYF.

This rearrangement joins TRBV6-1 to TRBJ1-5. CDR1 and CDR2 (germline): MNHNS, SASEGT. The CDR3 spans 14 residues. CDR3 sequence reads: CASNLMRGGEPQHF.

This chain joins TRBV20-1 and TRBJ1-1. CDR1 DFQATT and CDR2 SNEGSKA come from the germline V gene (reference sequence). The CDR3 is made up of 13 amino acids. CDR3 amino acids: CSAPPGSGPEAFF.

The chain is built from TRBV7-8 and TRBJ2-1. CDR3 length equals 15 residues. Germline V lookup: CDR1 SGHVS, CDR2 FQNEAQ. The CDR3 loop reads CASSFGQGPNNEQFF.

The chain joins TRBV23-1 to TRBJ2-5; there is no DNA to check the TCRdb D call of TRBD1. TRBV23-1 carries the ORF label, with uncertain function. The length of the CDR3 is 15 residues. The CDR3: CARPFGGHQGETQYF.

The rearrangement uses TRBV20-1 and TRBJ2-3; the TCRdb D gene call, TRBD1, has no DNA to confirm it. The CDR3 extends over 16 amino acids. In germline, CDR1 is DFQATT, CDR2 SNEGSKA (reference sequence). CDR3 protein: CSAGSGTSPSTDTQYF.

The chain carries TRBV6-5 and TRBJ2-3. The CDR3 length is 15 residues. CDR1 MNHEY and CDR2 SVGAGI come from the germline V gene. This CDR3 is CASSSGRTTTDTQYF.

The CDR3 reads CASSSPSGGNTGELFF. The V and J genes are TRBV5-1 and TRBJ2-2; without DNA, the TCRdb call of TRBD2 cannot be checked. Germline V gene data show CDR1 as SGHRS and CDR2 as YFSETQ. The CDR3 spans 16 residues.